This TCR beta chain derives from a study of shared clonotypes between healthy human individuals. On the study more broadly: In total, the donors were two women and three men aged 18 to 49. Study-level results: In contrast to clonotypes shared by all four donors, non-shared clonotypes had lower generation probabilities. Only blood was sampled; tissue repertoires likely differ. The study's rarefaction showed incomplete sorted-subset sequencing despite large depth.

As regards this clone: Its antigen is as yet unknown.

Assay: immunoSEQ multiplex PCR; the TCRdb copy retains only in-frame clones and omits some. Counted here are approximately 2.1 million clones, approximately 93% occurring once; the ten biggest clones make up under 0.45%. Germline V gene data show CDR1 as SGHRS and CDR2 as YFSETQ. The CDR3 extends over 17 amino acids. J was trimmed by 9 bases and V by 0 bases; bases with no gene match: 11. The clonotype comes from a man aged 18-30 years in good health. Some clones in this sample may be carry-over from other donors' samples. This chain connects TRBV5-1 to TRBJ2-1; 11 nucleotides agree with TRBD2. Sequencing was performed on naive CD4+ T cells from PBMCs. The subset is: CD45RA+ positively selected. The CDR3 spells CASSLETSGASPVEQFF. The CDR3 nucleotides are TGCGCCAGCAGCTTGGAGACTAGCGGGGCCTCCCCAGTTGAGCAGTTCTTC.